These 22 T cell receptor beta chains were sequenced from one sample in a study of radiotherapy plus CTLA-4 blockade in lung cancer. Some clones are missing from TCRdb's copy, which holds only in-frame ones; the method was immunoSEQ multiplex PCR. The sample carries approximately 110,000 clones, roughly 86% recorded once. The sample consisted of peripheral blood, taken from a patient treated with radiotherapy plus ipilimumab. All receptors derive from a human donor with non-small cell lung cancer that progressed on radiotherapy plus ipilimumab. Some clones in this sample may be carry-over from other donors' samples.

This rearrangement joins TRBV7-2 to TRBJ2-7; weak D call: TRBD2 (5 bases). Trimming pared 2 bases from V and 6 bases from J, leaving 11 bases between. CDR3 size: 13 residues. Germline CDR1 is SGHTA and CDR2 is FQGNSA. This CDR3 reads CASSLILSGEQYF. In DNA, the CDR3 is TGTGCCAGCAGCTTAATTCTCAGCGGCGAGCAGTACTTC.

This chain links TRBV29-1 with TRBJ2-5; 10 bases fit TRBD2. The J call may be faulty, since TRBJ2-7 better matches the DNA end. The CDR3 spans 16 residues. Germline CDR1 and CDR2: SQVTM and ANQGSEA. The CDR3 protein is CSVGGAGGLSSYEQYF. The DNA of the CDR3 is TGCAGCGTTGGGGGAGCGGGGGGGCTGAGCTCCTACGAGCAGTACTTC.

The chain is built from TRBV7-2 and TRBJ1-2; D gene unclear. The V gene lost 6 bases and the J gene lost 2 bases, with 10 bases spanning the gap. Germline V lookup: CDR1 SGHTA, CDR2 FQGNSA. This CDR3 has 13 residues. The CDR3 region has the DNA TGTGCCAGCAGGCAGACAACGAACTATGGCTACACCTTC. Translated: CASRQTTNYGYTF. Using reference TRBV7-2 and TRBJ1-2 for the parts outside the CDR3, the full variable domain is GAGVSQSPSNKVTEKGKDVELRCDPISGHTALYWYRQSLGQGLEFLIYFQGNSAPDKSGLPSDRFSAERTGGSVSTLTIQRTQQEDSAVYLCASRQTTNYGYTFGSGTRLTVV.

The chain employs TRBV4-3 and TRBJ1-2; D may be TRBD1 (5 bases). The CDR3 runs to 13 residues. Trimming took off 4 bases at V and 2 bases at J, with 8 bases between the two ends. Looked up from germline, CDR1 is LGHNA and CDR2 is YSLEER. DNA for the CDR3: TGCGCCAGCAGCCCGAGACAGAACTATGGCTACACCTTC. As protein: CASSPRQNYGYTF.

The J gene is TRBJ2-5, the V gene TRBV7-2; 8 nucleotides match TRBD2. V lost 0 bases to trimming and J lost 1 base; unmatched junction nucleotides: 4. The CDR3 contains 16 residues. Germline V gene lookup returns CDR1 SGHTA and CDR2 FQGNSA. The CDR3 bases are TGTGCCAGCAGCTTAGCGTCGGGGGGGCTCCAAGAGACCCAGTACTTC. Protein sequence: CASSLASGGLQETQYF.

CDR3 protein: CASSWGVSEAFF. Written as DNA, the CDR3 is TGTGCCAGCAGCTGGGGGGTCTCTGAAGCTTTCTTT. The V gene is TRBV11-2, the J gene TRBJ1-1; D is possibly TRBD1 (5 bases). This CDR3 is built from 12 residues. Germline V lookup: CDR1 SGHAT, CDR2 FQNNGV. V gave up 4 bases and J gave up 6 bases, with 9 bases separating them.

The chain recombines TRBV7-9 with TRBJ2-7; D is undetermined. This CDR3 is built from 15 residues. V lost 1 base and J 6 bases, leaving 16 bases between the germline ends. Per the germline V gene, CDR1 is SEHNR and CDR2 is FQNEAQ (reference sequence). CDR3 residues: CASSLGRHPWGEQYF. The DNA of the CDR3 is TGTGCCAGCAGCTTAGGGCGACATCCGTGGGGCGAGCAGTACTTC.

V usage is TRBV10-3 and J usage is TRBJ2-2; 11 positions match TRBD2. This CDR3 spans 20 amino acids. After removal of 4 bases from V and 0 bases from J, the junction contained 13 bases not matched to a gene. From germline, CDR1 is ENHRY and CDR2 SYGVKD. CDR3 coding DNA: TGTGCCATCAGTGGGGGGTGGACTAGCGGGTTCAGCGCGAACACCGGGGAGCTGTTTTTT. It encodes CAISGGWTSGFSANTGELFF.

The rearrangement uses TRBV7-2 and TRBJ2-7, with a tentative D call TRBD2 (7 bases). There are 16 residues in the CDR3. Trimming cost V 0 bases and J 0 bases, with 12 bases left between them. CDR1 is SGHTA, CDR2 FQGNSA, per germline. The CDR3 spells CASSLAGGRPSYEQYF. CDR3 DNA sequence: TGTGCCAGCAGCTTAGCCGGGGGGCGGCCCTCCTACGAGCAGTACTTC.

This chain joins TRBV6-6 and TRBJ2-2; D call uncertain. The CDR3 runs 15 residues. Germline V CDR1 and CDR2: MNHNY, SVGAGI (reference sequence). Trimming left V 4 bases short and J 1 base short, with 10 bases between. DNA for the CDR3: TGTGCCAGCAGTTGGGCCCCGCGGAACACCGGGGAGCTGTTTTTT. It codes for CASSWAPRNTGELFF.

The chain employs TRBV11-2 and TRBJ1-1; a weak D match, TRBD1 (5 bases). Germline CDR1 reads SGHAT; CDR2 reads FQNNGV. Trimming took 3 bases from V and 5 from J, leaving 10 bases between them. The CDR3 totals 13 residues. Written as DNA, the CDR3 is TGTGCCAGCAGCTTGGTGGAGGGGACTGAAGCTTTCTTT. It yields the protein CASSLVEGTEAFF.

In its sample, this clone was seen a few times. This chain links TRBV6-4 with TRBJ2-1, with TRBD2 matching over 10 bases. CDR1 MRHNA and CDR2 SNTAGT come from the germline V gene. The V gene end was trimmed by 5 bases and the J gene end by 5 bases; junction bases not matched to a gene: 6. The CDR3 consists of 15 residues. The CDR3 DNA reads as TGTGCCAGCAGTCTAAGCGGGGGGGAAAACAATGAGCAGTTCTTC. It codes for CASSLSGGENNEQFF.

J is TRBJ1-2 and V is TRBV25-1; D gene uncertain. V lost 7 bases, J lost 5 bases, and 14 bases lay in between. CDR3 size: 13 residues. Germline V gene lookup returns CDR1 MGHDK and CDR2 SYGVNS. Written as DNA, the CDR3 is TGTGCCAGCATTCCTGCGGGCAGTTATGGCTACACCTTC. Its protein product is CASIPAGSYGYTF.

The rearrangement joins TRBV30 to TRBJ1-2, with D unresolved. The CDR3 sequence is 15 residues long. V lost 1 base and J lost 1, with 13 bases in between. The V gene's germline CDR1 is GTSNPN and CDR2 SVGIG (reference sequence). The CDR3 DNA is TGTGCCTGGAGTGGAAAGACGGTGCGTAACTATGGCTACACCTTC. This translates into CAWSGKTVRNYGYTF.

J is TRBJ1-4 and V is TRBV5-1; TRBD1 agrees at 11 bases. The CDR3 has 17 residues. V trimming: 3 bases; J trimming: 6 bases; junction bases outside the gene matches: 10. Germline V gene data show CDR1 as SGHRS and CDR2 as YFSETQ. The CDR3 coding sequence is TGCGCCAGCAGCTCCACCTACGCGGGACAGGGGGATGAAAAACTGTTTTTT. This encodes CASSSTYAGQGDEKLFF.

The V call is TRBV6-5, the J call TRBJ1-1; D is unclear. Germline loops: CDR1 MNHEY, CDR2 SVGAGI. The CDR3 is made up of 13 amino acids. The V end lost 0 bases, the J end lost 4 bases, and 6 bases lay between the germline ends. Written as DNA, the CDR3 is TGTGCCAGCAGTTACTCAGAAAGCACTGAAGCTTTCTTT. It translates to CASSYSESTEAFF.

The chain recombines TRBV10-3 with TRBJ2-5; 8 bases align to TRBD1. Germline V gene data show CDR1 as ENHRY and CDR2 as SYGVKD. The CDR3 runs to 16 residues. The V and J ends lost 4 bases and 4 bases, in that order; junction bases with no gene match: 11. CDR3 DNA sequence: TGTGCCATCAGTGCTGATCTCCCCAGGGGGCGAGAGACCCAGTACTTC. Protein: CAISADLPRGRETQYF.

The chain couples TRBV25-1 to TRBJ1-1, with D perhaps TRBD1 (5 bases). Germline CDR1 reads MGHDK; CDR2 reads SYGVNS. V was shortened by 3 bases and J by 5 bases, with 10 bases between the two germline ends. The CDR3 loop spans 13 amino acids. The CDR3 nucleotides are TGTGCCAGCAGTGAGGGCTGGGGGACTGAAGCTTTCTTT. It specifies CASSEGWGTEAFF.

The CDR3 DNA reads TGTGCCAGTACCAGGGACTCTGGAAACACCATATATTTT. This encodes CASTRDSGNTIYF. J is TRBJ1-3 and V is TRBV19; possible D gene TRBD1, 5 bases. Trimming left V 7 bases short and J 0 bases short, with 7 bases between. In germline, CDR1 is LNHDA, CDR2 SQIVND (reference sequence). The length of the CDR3 is 13 residues. Based on the CDR3 plus reference TRBV19 and TRBJ1-3, the full variable domain is DGGITQSPKYLFRKEGQNVTLSCEQNLNHDAMYWYRQDPGQGLRLIYYSQIVNDFQKGDIAEGYSVSREKKESFPLTVTSAQKNPTAFYLCASTRDSGNTIYFGEGSWLTVV.

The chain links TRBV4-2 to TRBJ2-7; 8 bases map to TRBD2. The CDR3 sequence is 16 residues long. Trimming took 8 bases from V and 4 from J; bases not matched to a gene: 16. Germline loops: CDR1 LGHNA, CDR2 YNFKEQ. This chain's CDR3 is CASPPLIRGGGYEQYF. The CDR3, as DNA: TGTGCCAGCCCCCCACTAATCCGGGGGGGCGGGTACGAGCAGTACTTC.

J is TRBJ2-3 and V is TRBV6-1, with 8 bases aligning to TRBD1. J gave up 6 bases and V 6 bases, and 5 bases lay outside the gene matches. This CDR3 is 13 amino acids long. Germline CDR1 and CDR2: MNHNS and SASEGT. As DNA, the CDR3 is TGTGCCAGCAGGGACAGGGAGGACGATACGCAGTATTTT. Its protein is CASRDREDDTQYF.

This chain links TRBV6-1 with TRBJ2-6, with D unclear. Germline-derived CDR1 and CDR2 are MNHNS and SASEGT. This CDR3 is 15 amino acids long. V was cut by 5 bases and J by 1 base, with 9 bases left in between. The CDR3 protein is CASSSQISGANVLTF. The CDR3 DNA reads TGTGCCAGCAGTTCCCAGATTTCTGGGGCCAACGTCCTGACTTTC.